The rows below give T cell receptor beta chains drawn from one sample of a study of beta chain features in type 1 diabetes. Sequencing was performed with immunoSEQ multiplex PCR; in TCRdb, only in-frame clones are kept and a portion is missing. Among around 260,000 clones listed, around 21% were seen once. The sample was naive CD4+ T cells from blood. The source of these receptors is a woman aged 40 to 50 with type 1 diabetes. CDR3s leave out the opening cysteine and the closing phenylalanine or tryptophan. The order of the fields is clone size, V gene, CDR3 protein. The listing skips clone size in some rows; elsewhere it reads once, few, many or a size class.

few	TRBV29-1	SVLGQEETQY
NA	TRBV30	AWSVGSGTHNEQF
NA	TRBV6-1	ASSDRVPTETQY
NA	TRBV29-1	SVWRQADGYT
few	TRBV2	ASVSGAGYGYT
few	TRBV7-2	ASSLELIVDTQY
few	TRBV7-3	ASSIPGTDTQY
NA	TRBV7-3	ASSADSSEGTQY
NA	TRBV4-1	ASSQEGVDYNEQF
few	TRBV18	ASSPGGGQGAYEQY
few	TRBV7-9	ASSLSGTGVQPQH
NA	TRBV7-3	ASSLAGGQNTGELF
few	TRBV7-9	ASSPTSGRSADTQY
few	TRBV18	ASSPVEGTSTSYGYT
few	TRBV9	ASSVASRDTTEAF
NA	TRBV27	ASSLSGLSMNTEAF
NA	TRBV18	ASSPQGSRETQY
few	TRBV6-5	ASRRTGTDGYT
NA	TRBV29-1	SVEDPAGVTAEQY
few	TRBV9	ASSVGINYGYT
NA	TRBV4-1	ASSQDEGRFYEQY
NA	TRBV18	ASSPPSSFYEQY
NA	TRBV6-5	ASSYLTSNQETQY
NA	TRBV19	ASTVGALGYGYT
NA	TRBV4-2	ASSPQGGEQF
NA	TRBV27	ASTQEDGPQH
NA	TRBV7-2	ASSWTMMSSGYT
NA	TRBV6-6	ASSYSKAGAGDTQY